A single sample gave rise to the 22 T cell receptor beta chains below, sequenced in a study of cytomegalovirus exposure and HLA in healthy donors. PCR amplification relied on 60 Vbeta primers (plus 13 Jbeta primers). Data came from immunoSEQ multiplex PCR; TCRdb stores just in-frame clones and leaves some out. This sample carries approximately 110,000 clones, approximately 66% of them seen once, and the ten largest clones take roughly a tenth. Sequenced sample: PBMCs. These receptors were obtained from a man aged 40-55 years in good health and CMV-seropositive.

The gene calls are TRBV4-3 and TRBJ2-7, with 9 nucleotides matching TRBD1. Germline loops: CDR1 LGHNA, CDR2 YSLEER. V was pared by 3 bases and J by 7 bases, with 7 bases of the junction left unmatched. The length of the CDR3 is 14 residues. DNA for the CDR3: TGCGCCAGCAGCCACTATACAGGGGGCGGTGAGCAGTACTTC. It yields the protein CASSHYTGGGEQYF.

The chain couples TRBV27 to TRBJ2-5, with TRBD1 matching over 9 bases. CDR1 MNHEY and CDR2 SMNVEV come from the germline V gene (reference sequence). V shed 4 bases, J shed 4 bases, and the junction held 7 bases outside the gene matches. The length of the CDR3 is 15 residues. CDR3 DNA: TGTGCCAGCAGTTCGCCGGGACAGGGTAGAGAGACCCAGTACTTC. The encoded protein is CASSSPGQGRETQYF.

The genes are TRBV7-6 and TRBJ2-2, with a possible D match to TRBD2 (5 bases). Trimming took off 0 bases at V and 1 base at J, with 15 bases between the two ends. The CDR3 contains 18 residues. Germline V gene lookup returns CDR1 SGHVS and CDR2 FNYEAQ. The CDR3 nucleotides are TGTGCCAGCAGCTTAGCCAGTTATAGGGAGCGGAACACCGGGGAGCTGTTTTTT. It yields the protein CASSLASYRERNTGELFF.

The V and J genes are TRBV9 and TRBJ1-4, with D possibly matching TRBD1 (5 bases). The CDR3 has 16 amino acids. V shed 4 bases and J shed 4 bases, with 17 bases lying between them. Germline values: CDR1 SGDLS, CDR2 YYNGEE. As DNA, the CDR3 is TGTGCCAGCAGCCCCAACCCAGGGATCGTTAATGAAAAACTGTTTTTT. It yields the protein CASSPNPGIVNEKLFF. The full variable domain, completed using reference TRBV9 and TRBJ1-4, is DSGVTQTPKHLITATGQRVTLRCSPRSGDLSVYWYQQSLDQGLQFLIQYYNGEERAKGNILERFSAQQFPDLHSELNLSSLELGDSALYFCASSPNPGIVNEKLFFGSGTQLSVL.

CDR3 in amino acids: CATRRGQPNTEAFF. The CDR3, as DNA: TGTGCCACCCGCAGGGGACAGCCGAACACTGAAGCTTTCTTT. The chain has TRBV10-3 and TRBJ1-1, with 7 bases aligning to TRBD1. This CDR3 has 14 amino acids. Germline V gene sequence: CDR1 ENHRY, CDR2 SYGVKD. V shed 10 bases and J 1 base; nucleotides not matched to a gene: 9.

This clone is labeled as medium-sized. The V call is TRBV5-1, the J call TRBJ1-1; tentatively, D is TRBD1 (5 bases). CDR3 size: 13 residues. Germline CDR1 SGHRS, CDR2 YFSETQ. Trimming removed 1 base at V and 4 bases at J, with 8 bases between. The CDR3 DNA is TGCGCCAGCAGCTTGAGTAGGGGCACTGAAGCTTTCTTT. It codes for CASSLSRGTEAFF.

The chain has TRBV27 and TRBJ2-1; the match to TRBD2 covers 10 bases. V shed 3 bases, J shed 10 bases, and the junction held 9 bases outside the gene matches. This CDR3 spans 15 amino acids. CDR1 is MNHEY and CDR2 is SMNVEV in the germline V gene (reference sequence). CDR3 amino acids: CASSLGLAYGSEQFF. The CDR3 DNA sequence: TGTGCCAGCAGTTTGGGACTAGCGTATGGGTCAGAGCAGTTCTTC.

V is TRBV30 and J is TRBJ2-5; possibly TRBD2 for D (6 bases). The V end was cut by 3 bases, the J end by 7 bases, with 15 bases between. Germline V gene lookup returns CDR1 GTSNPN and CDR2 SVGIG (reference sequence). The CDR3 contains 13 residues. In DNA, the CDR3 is TGTGCCTGGAGGGGGGGAATGGGCGGGACCCAGTACTTC. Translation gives CAWRGGMGGTQYF.

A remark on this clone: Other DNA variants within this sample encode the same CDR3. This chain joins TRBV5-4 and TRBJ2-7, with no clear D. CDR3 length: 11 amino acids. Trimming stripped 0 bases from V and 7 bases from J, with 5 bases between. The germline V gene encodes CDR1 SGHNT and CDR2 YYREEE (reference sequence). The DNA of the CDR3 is TGTGCCAGCAGCTTGGCCGGGGAGCAGTACTTC. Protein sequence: CASSLAGEQYF.

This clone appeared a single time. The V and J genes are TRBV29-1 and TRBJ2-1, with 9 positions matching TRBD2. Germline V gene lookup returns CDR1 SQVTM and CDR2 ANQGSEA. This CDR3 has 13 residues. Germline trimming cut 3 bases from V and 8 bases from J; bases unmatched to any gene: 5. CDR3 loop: CSVDIAGEDEQFF. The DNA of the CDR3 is TGCAGCGTTGATATAGCGGGAGAGGATGAGCAGTTCTTC.

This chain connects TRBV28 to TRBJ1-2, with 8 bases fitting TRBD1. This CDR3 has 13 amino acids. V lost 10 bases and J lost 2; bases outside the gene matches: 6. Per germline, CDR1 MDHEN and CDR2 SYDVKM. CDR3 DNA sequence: TGTGCCACCATGGGACAGGAGAACTATGGCTACACCTTC. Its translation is CATMGQENYGYTF.

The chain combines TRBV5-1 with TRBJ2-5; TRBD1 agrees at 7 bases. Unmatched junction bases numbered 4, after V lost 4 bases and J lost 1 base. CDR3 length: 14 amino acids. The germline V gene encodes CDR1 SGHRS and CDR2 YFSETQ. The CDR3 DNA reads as TGCGCCAGCAGCCTGGGACAGCTCCAAGAGACCCAGTACTTC. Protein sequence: CASSLGQLQETQYF.

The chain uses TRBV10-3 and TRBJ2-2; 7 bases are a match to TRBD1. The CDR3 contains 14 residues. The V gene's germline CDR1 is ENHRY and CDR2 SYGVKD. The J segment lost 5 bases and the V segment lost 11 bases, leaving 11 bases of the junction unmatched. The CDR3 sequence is CACQGDLNTGELFF. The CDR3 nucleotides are TGTGCCTGCCAGGGGGACCTGAATACCGGGGAGCTGTTTTTT.

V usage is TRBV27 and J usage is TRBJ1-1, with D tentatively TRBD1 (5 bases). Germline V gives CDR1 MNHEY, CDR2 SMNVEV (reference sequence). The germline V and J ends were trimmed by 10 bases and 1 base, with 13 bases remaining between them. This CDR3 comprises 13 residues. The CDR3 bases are TGTGCCACCTCAGCCAGGGCGAACACTGAAGCTTTCTTT. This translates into CATSARANTEAFF.

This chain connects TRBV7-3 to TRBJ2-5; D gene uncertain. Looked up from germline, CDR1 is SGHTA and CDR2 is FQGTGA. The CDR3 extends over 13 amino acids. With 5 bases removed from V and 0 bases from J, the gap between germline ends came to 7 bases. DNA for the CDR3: TGTGCCAGCAGCCCCTCGTACCAAGAGACCCAGTACTTC. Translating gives CASSPSYQETQYF.

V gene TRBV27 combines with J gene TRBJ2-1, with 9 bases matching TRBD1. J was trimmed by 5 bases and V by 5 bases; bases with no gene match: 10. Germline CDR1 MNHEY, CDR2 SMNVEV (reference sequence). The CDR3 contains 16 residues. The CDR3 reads CASSAPGTGLHNEQFF. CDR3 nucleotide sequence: TGTGCCAGCAGTGCCCCCGGGACAGGGCTTCACAATGAGCAGTTCTTC.

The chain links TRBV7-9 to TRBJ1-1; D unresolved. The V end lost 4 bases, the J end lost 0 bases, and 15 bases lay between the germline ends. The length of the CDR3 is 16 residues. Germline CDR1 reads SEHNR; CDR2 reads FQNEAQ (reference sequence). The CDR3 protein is CASSSDGYLVNTEAFF. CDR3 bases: TGTGCCAGCAGCTCCGACGGGTACCTCGTGAACACTGAAGCTTTCTTT. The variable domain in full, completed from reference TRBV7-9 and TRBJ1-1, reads DTGVSQNPRHKITKRGQNVTFRCDPISEHNRLYWYRQTLGQGPEFLTYFQNEAQLEKSRLLSDRFSAERPKGSFSTLEIQRTEQGDSAMYLCASSSDGYLVNTEAFFGQGTRLTVV.

The CDR3 loop is CASRRDNGYGYTF. The DNA of the CDR3 is TGTGCCAGCAGGCGAGACAATGGCTATGGCTACACCTTC. This sequence joins TRBV2 and TRBJ1-2; D call uncertain. This CDR3 contains 13 residues. Germline values: CDR1 SNHLY, CDR2 FYNNEI. Deletions cut 6 bases from V and 4 bases from J, with 12 bases between.

The chain's CDR3 is CAWSLGLAGGPDEQYV. Here the CDR3 DNA reads TGTGCCTGGAGTCTGGGACTAGCGGGAGGGCCGGACGAGCAGTACGTC. This chain joins TRBV30 and TRBJ2-7, with 16 bases that match TRBD2. The CDR3 covers 16 residues. The V and J ends lost 2 bases and 5 bases, in that order; junction bases with no gene match: 6. Germline assignment: CDR1 GTSNPN and CDR2 SVGIG (reference sequence).

The chain's CDR3 is CASSSPRGDDYGYTF. As DNA, the CDR3 is TGTGCCAGCAGCTCCCCACGGGGTGACGACTATGGCTACACCTTC. The rearrangement links TRBV5-4 to TRBJ1-2; the D is unclear. Trimming stripped 3 bases from V and 3 bases from J, with 15 bases between. Germline V lookup: CDR1 SGHNT, CDR2 YYREEE (reference sequence). The CDR3 runs to 15 residues. Using reference TRBV5-4 and TRBJ1-2 for the parts outside the CDR3, the full variable domain is ETGVTQSPTHLIKTRGQQVTLRCSSQSGHNTVSWYQQALGQGPQFIFQYYREEENGRGNFPPRFSGLQFPNYSSELNVNALELDDSALYLCASSSPRGDDYGYTFGSGTRLTVV.

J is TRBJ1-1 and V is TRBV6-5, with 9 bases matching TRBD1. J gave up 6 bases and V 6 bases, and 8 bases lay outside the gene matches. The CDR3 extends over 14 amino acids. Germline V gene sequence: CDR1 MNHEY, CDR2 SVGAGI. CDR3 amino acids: CASRTDRGLPEAFF. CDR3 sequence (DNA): TGTGCCAGCAGAACGGACAGGGGCTTGCCTGAAGCTTTCTTT.

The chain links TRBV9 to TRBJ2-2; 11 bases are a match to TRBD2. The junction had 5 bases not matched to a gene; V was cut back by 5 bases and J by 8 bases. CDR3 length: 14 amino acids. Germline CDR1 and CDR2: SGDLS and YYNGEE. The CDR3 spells CASRTSGTGGELFF. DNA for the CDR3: TGTGCCAGCAGGACTAGCGGGACTGGGGGGGAGCTGTTTTTT.